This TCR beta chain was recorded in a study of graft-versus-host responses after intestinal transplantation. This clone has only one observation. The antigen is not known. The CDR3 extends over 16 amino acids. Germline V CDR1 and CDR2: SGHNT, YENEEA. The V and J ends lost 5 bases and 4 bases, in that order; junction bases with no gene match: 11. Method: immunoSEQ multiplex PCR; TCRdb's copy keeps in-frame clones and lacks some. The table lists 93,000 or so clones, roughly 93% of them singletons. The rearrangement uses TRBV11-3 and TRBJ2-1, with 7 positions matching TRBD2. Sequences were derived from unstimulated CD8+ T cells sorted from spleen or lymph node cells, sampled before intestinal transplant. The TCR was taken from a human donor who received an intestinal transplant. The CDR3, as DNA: TGTGCCAGCAGCCCGCCCTGGGCGGGGGTTTACAATGAGCAGTTCTTC. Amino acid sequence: CASSPPWAGVYNEQFF.